This T cell receptor beta chain was identified in a study of blood T cell repertoires in COVID-19 (TCRdb year 2020). For context, the study as a whole: Samples from collaborators originated in the United States, Italy and Spain and spanned both the acute and convalescent phases of COVID-19. The prospective study material was composed of cDNA or gDNA derived from T cells, B-cell-depleted T cells, or PBMCs. The samples were drawn from the first 160 participants of the ongoing ImmuneRACE study and from 950 to 1,500 subjects provided by 6 global collaborators. Subjects who had been exposed to COVID-19, were actively infected with it, or had recovered from it provided the deeply sampled blood TCRbeta repertoires that made up the dataset. Where available, HLA class I and class II types were obtained from metadata supplied by the sample provider rather than from assay-based typing. Sample metadata almost always included a de-identified subject ID, COVID-19 status, age in years and sex. A freely available public database, intended as a resource for researchers studying the immune response to SARS-CoV-2, is where the repertoires were released. Overall results and qualifications from the work: The amount of clinical and demographic metadata varied by source and participant and was provided uncurated.

TCRbeta CDR3 regions were amplified from genomic DNA by means of the immunoSEQ Assay, a bias-controlled multiplex PCR. The paper's data handling went like this. Within the assay, amplification of reference gene primers was used to estimate how many nucleated cells each sample contained. To quantify the absolute abundance of each unique TCRbeta CDR3 rearrangement, sequence reads were collapsed and filtered. Productive Simpson clonality was computed per sample as the square root of Simpson's diversity index over productive rearrangements. As stored in TCRdb, this immuneACCESS dataset retains in-frame rearrangements with V and J assigned. A fraction of the clones does not appear; measured against another copy, unresolved V genes explain less than half of the discrepancy, and the remainder lacks a known reason. V and J calls and clone size come straight from that table; D and trimming were deduced from the DNA. The sample yields approximately 120,000 clones; roughly 82% were counted once. Roughly 8.2% of the sample lies in the top ten.

A word on this clone: The target of this receptor is not known. No much larger clone exists at a distance of one base, and base qualities are not known.

The collaborating institutions used their own protocols to collect whole blood in K2EDTA tubes. For TCRbeta analysis, collaborator samples were shipped as frozen whole blood, as isolated PBMCs, or as DNA extracted from either sample type. Sequenced: peripheral blood. This clonotype originated in a woman aged 80 or over with active or convalescent COVID-19.

The sequence in DNA is TGCGCCAGCAGCGGACTAGCGGGAGAGAACACCGGGGAGCTGTTTTTT. Translated, it reads CASSGLAGENTGELFF. The chain was built from TRBV10-2 and TRBJ2-2, with TRBD2 identical over 13 junction bases. Sequences WSHSY (CDR1) and SAAADI (CDR2) are obtained from the germline V gene. The CDR3 contains 16 residues, cysteine and phenylalanine counted. Only the CDR3 region is kept as DNA, spanning 48 bases read in frame from base 1. V is cut back by 6 bases and J by 1 base, with 2 bases in the junction unmatched.